Here is one T cell receptor (beta chain) with its context. One end of the junction fails to match germline, which may point to a read error. These data originate in a study of tumor and adjacent non-tumor tissue in lung cancer. This sample's RNA came from whole unsorted tissue. This CDR3 has 13 amino acids. Germline V gene sequence: CDR1 DFQATT, CDR2 SNEGSKA (reference sequence). Three rounds of nested PCR, following a modified ARM-PCR protocol, produced the TCRbeta library. TCRdb reprocessed the multiplex PCR reads with MiXCR, giving one entry per CDR3 protein. The table lists over 110,000 distinct CDR3 sequences, approximately 72% of them singletons.

The gene calls are TRBV20-1 and TRBJ1-1; D remains unclear. The specimen sequenced was lung tumor tissue. The receptor was isolated from a man in his 60s with small cell lung cancer. The CDR3, as DNA: TGCAGTGTTAGAGATTTGCACGGTGGGGAAGCTTTCTTT. The encoded protein is CSVRDLHGGEAFF.